This T cell receptor beta chain appears in the sequencing data of a study of cytomegalovirus exposure and HLA in healthy donors. Whole-study findings and limits: Sequencing depth across donors, presence/absence analyses assumed, was roughly uniform.

J lost 8 bases, V lost 0 bases, and 8 bases had no gene match. The CDR3 consists of 14 residues. Germline values: CDR1 SQVTM, CDR2 ANQGSEA. This PCR relied on a set of 60 Vbeta primers and 13 Jbeta primers. Data came from immunoSEQ multiplex PCR; TCRdb stores just in-frame clones and leaves some out. The data show roughly 140,000 clones, 9.4% seen once. With respect to this clone: As yet, its antigen is unknown.

V and J are TRBV29-1 and TRBJ1-1; 8 bases line up with TRBD1. The sample was PBMCs. The source is a male donor in good health and CMV-seronegative. The CDR3 loop is CSVEDLTGAVEAFF. CDR3 DNA sequence: TGCAGCGTTGAAGACCTGACAGGGGCAGTGGAAGCTTTCTTT.